The next 4 T cell receptor beta chains were all read from a single sample in a study of beta chain features in type 1 diabetes. cDNA synthesis used the whole RNA isolate, giving expressed TCRB sequences. Sequenced by immunoSEQ multiplex PCR; TCRdb stores in-frame clones only, minus some. The data contain roughly 240,000 clones, around an eighth of them singletons. The sequenced material came from naive CD4+ T cells from blood. These receptors were taken from a woman aged 40 to 50 in good health.

The genes are TRBV28 and TRBJ2-7, with a tentative D call TRBD2 (6 bases). CDR3 length equals 14 residues. V shed 7 bases and J shed 4 bases, with 17 bases lying between them. Germline V gene lookup returns CDR1 MDHEN and CDR2 SYDVKM. Here the CDR3 DNA reads TGTGCCAGCACCCCATGGGGGGAAGAATACGAGCAGTACTTC. Translated: CASTPWGEEYEQYF.

This chain uses TRBV2 with TRBJ2-3; possibly TRBD1 for D (7 bases). Looked up from germline, CDR1 is SNHLY and CDR2 is FYNNEI. CDR3 length: 15 residues. With 6 bases removed from V and 2 bases from J, the gap between germline ends came to 15 bases. CDR3: CASRQSRGDTDTQYF. CDR3 in DNA: TGTGCCAGCAGACAGTCCAGGGGGGACACAGATACGCAGTATTTT.

This clone came up a few times. The gene calls are TRBV7-2 and TRBJ2-4; 7 bases line up with TRBD1. This CDR3 is 12 amino acids long. Germline V gene data show CDR1 as SGHTA and CDR2 as FQGNSA. Losses at the gene ends were 9 bases for V and 7 bases for J; bases not matched to a gene: 6. The CDR3: CASSRDSNIQYF. In nucleotides, the CDR3 is TGTGCCAGTAGCCGGGACAGTAACATTCAGTACTTC.

This clone was counted between two and nine times. The chain employs TRBV11-2 and TRBJ2-1; D gene unclear. Deletions cut 3 bases from V and 0 bases from J, with 9 bases between. CDR3 length: 15 residues. CDR1 SGHAT and CDR2 FQNNGV come from the germline V gene. Written as DNA, the CDR3 is TGTGCCAGCAGCTTGATCGGTAGCTCCTACAATGAGCAGTTCTTC. Encoded protein: CASSLIGSSYNEQFF.